This paragraph covers one T cell receptor beta chain sequence. Its antigen is unidentified. Sequencing was performed with immunoSEQ multiplex PCR; in TCRdb, only in-frame clones are kept and a portion is missing. The sample consists of roughly 120,000 clones, about 87% of them appearing once. This sample is drawn from a study of T cell responses to AZD1222 COVID-19 vaccine. Overall study results and limits: Regions 160-218 and 743-854 held dominance among vaccine-associated CD4 TCRs, which spanned spike. After the peak T cell response, and only then, were repertoires sampled.

There are 11 residues in the CDR3. Germline CDR1 reads ENHRY; CDR2 reads SYGVKD. Trimming removed 3 bases from V and 8 bases from J, with 7 bases in between. The specimen was peripheral blood, collected on day 0 of AZD1222 vaccination. The receptor's source is an adult in good health. The chain carries TRBV10-3 and TRBJ1-2; D is unresolved. Here the CDR3 reads CAISDQGGYTF. The CDR3 nucleotides read TGTGCCATCAGTGACCAAGGGGGCTACACCTTC.